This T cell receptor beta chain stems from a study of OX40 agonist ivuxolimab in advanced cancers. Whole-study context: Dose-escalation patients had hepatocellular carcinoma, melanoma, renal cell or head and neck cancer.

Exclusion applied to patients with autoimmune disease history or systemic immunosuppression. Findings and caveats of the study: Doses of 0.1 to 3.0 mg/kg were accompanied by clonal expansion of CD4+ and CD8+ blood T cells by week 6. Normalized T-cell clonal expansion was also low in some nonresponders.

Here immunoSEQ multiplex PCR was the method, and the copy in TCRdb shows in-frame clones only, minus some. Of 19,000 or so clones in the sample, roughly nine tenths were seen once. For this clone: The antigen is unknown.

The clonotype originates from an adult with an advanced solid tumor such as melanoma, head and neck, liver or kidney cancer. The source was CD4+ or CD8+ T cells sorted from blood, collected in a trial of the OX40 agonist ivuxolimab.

CDR3 bases: TGTGCCAGCAGCCGTTCTAGCGATAGCACAGATACGCAGTATTTT. This sequence encodes CASSRSSDSTDTQYF. The chain has TRBV7-3 and TRBJ2-3; TRBD2 might be the D (6 bases). Germline V lookup: CDR1 SGHTA, CDR2 FQGTGA. The CDR3 contains 15 residues. The V end was cut by 5 bases, the J end by 0 bases, with 12 bases between.